This T cell receptor (beta chain) emerged from a study of blood T cell repertoires in COVID-19. TCRdb's copy holds only in-frame clones and misses some; the assay was immunoSEQ multiplex PCR. The table records more than 250,000 clones, 90% of them present only once. Per the germline V gene, CDR1 is KGHDR and CDR2 is SFDVKD. V lost 4 bases and J lost 6, with 14 bases in between. The CDR3 length is 15 residues. This chain connects TRBV24-1 to TRBJ2-2; D possibly corresponds to TRBD2 (6 bases). Material: PBMCs or T cells enriched from blood (not recorded which). The TCR comes from a woman between 18 and 29 years old with acute COVID-19. The CDR3 nucleotides read TGTGCCACCAGTGAGTCCGGGAGCAGGGCCGGGGAGCTGTTTTTT. It codes for CATSESGSRAGELFF.